The clone carrying this T cell receptor (beta chain) was observed a single time. Authors' methods: The assay estimated nucleated cells by amplifying reference gene primers. The repertoire was sequenced with immunoSEQ multiplex PCR; TCRdb's copy has only in-frame clones and lacks some. V and J calls and clone size follow that table, whereas D and trimming were derived from the DNA. The repertoire consists of 60,000 to 75,000 clones, with 82% occurring once and the leading ten covering around 12%. The sample is drawn from a study of blood T cell repertoires in COVID-19. As for the study in general: COVID-19 samples collected from the United States, Italy and Spain covered acute and convalescent phases. Nucleic acid was either cDNA or gDNA, and it came from T cells, B-cell-depleted T cells, or PBMCs.

Trimming removed 2 bases at V and 1 base at J, with 8 bases between. The length of the CDR3 is 14 residues. Per the germline V gene, CDR1 is KGHSH and CDR2 is LQKENI. The receptor's source is a human donor in a cohort sampled during active COVID-19. Sequencing input: peripheral blood. The chain employs TRBV18 and TRBJ1-1; D ambiguous. CDR3 bases: TGTGCCAGCTCACCATACGGGGAGAACACTGAAGCTTTCTTT. It codes for CASSPYGENTEAFF.